This record covers a single T cell receptor beta chain. Antigen: not known. Sequencing was performed with immunoSEQ multiplex PCR; in TCRdb, only in-frame clones are kept and a portion is missing. The table lists about 51,000 clones, about 80% of them singletons. This entry comes from a study of PD-1 blockade in classical Hodgkin lymphoma. For the study at large: Patients in the cohort were put on intravenous nivolumab, 3 mg/kg every 2 weeks. Study-wide results and limits: Whereas CD4+ TCR diversity had risen significantly by C4D1, CD8+ TCR diversity had not. At baseline, newly diagnosed patients reportedly showed less TCR diversity than healthy donors. Complete responders' diversity at baseline resembled that of newly diagnosed patients.

The sample's time point: cycle 4 day 1 (C4D1), after 5 to 7 weeks of nivolumab. In every patient, relapse followed autologous stem cell transplantation, while exposure to brentuximab vedotin differed. CDR3 length: 11 residues. Germline V CDR1 and CDR2: SGDLS, YYNGEE. Trimming shortened V by 7 bases and J by 1 base, and 2 bases separated the two germline ends. The sequence derives from a human donor with classical Hodgkin lymphoma. The chain has TRBV9 and TRBJ2-2; D is undetermined. The material sequenced was peripheral blood mononuclear cells (PBMCs), taken before the fourth cycle of nivolumab. The CDR3 DNA is TGTGCCAGCGAGAACACCGGGGAGCTGTTTTTT. As protein: CASENTGELFF.